A single sample is the source of the 17 T cell receptor beta chains below, sequenced in a study of T cell responses to AZD1222 COVID-19 vaccine. The method was immunoSEQ multiplex PCR; TCRdb's version includes in-frame clones alone and lacks a portion of them. The table records approximately 140,000 clones, around 88% of them present only once. The source material was peripheral blood, sampled on day 0 of AZD1222 vaccination. All receptors derive from an adult in good health.

This chain links TRBV5-1 with TRBJ2-1, with D possibly called TRBD1 or TRBD2 (6 bases each). The CDR3 spans 16 residues. Germline loops: CDR1 SGHRS, CDR2 YFSETQ. The ends were cut back, 3 bases at V and 1 base at J, with 14 bases in the middle. CDR3: CASSWAEGGSYNEQFF. For the CDR3, the DNA is TGCGCCAGCAGCTGGGCGGAGGGGGGTTCCTACAATGAGCAGTTCTTC.

The CDR3 DNA is TGTGCCAGCAGCGACTACCGGGACAGGGAATATGGCTACACCTTC. Residues: CASSDYRDREYGYTF. This chain joins TRBV21-1 and TRBJ1-2; whether TRBD1, the table's D call, matches the DNA was not checked. TRBV21-1 is reported as a pseudogene. The CDR3 consists of 15 residues.

The chain employs TRBV21-1 and TRBJ1-5; TRBD1 was called by the table and not checked on the DNA. TRBV21-1 represents a pseudogene. The CDR3 loop spans 17 amino acids. The CDR3 reads CASSKSGRDRDNQPQHF. The CDR3 DNA reads as TGTGCCAGCAGCAAATCCGGTAGGGACAGGGATAATCAGCCCCAGCATTTT.

V usage is TRBV7-3 and J usage is TRBJ1-3, with D hard to call. This CDR3 is 13 amino acids long. The V end lost 5 bases, the J end lost 2 bases, and 7 bases lay between the germline ends. Per germline, CDR1 SGHTA and CDR2 FQGTGA. DNA for the CDR3: TGTGCCAGCAGCCCTGGGCCTGGAAACACCATATATTTT. This sequence encodes CASSPGPGNTIYF. The entire variable domain, with the rest obtained from reference TRBV7-3 and TRBJ1-3, is as follows: GAGVSQTPSNKVTEKGKYVELRCDPISGHTALYWYRQSLGQGPEFLIYFQGTGAADDSGLPNDRFFAVRPEGSVSTLKIQRTERGDSAVYLCASSPGPGNTIYFGEGSWLTVV.

The chain combines TRBV18 with TRBJ1-3; perhaps TRBD1 as D (5 bases). Trimming pared 6 bases from V and 0 bases from J, leaving 12 bases between. The CDR3 totals 15 residues. Germline values: CDR1 KGHSH, CDR2 LQKENI. CDR3 loop: CASSAIGDSGNTIYF. In DNA form, the CDR3 reads TGTGCCAGCTCGGCCATAGGGGACTCTGGAAACACCATATATTTT. The full variable domain, rest sourced from reference TRBV18 and TRBJ1-3, is NAGVMQNPRHLVRRRGQEARLRCSPMKGHSHVYWYRQLPEEGLKFMVYLQKENIIDESGMPKERFSAEFPKEGPSILRIQQVVRGDSAAYFCASSAIGDSGNTIYFGEGSWLTVV.

CDR3 amino acids: CASSIGQGARYEQYF. The CDR3 DNA reads as TGTGCCAGTAGTATCGGACAGGGGGCCAGGTACGAGCAGTACTTC. The chain recombines TRBV19 with TRBJ2-7; 11 bases align to TRBD1. V trimming: 3 bases; J trimming: 4 bases; junction bases outside the gene matches: 5. CDR3 length: 15 residues. CDR1 and CDR2 (germline): LNHDA, SQIVND (reference sequence).

This chain connects TRBV18 to TRBJ2-7; 7 bases match TRBD2. CDR1 and CDR2 (germline): KGHSH, LQKENI. This CDR3 comprises 13 residues. Trimming took 5 bases from V and 6 from J; bases not matched to a gene: 7. The CDR3 bases are TGTGCCAGCTCAGCCGGGACTACGCGCGAGCAGTACTTC. Translated: CASSAGTTREQYF.

The rearrangement links TRBV4-3 to TRBJ1-2; 7 nucleotides align to TRBD1. The CDR3 spans 18 residues. Looked up from germline, CDR1 is LGHNA and CDR2 is YSLEER. V dropped 4 bases and J dropped 8; count of bases not matched to a gene: 22. This CDR3 is CASSPRPEQGKPAIGYTF. The CDR3 DNA is TGCGCCAGCAGCCCACGACCCGAACAGGGGAAACCAGCTATAGGCTACACCTTC.

This clone has only a few counts. The chain is built from TRBV19 and TRBJ1-6; the D is unclear. Germline V gene data show CDR1 as LNHDA and CDR2 as SQIVND (reference sequence). This CDR3 spans 14 amino acids. Trimming removed 6 bases at V and 8 bases at J, with 14 bases between. This chain's CDR3 is CASRKGILDSPLHF. CDR3 DNA: TGTGCCAGTAGAAAAGGGATTTTGGATTCACCCCTCCACTTT.

This clone has a single count. V and J are TRBV6-2 or TRBV6-3 and TRBJ2-3; 15 bases align to TRBD2. The J segment lost 8 bases and the V segment lost 6 bases, leaving 6 bases of the junction unmatched. Per the germline V gene, CDR1 is MNHEY and CDR2 is SVGEGT. The CDR3 covers 15 residues. The CDR3 loop reads CASSGLAGGRGTQYF. The CDR3, as DNA: TGTGCCAGCAGCGGACTAGCGGGGGGGAGGGGTACGCAGTATTTT.

The chain's CDR3 is CASRDRTENSPLHF. The CDR3 DNA reads as TGTGCCAGCAGGGATCGGACAGAGAATTCACCCCTCCACTTT. The V and J genes are TRBV2 and TRBJ1-6, with a tentative D call TRBD1 (6 bases). The CDR3 sequence is 14 residues long. V lost 6 bases and J lost 7, with 13 bases in between. From germline, CDR1 is SNHLY and CDR2 FYNNEI.

V gene TRBV19 combines with J gene TRBJ2-2; 10 bases match TRBD2. The CDR3 length is 16 residues. The V segment lost 7 bases and the J segment 1 base; nucleotides outside the gene matches: 6. Germline V CDR1 and CDR2: LNHDA, SQIVND (reference sequence). In DNA form, the CDR3 reads TGTGCCAGTATGGGTAGCGGGGGGCTGAACACCGGGGAGCTGTTTTTT. Translating gives CASMGSGGLNTGELFF.

This chain uses TRBV18 with TRBJ1-2; weak D call: TRBD1 (5 bases). Germline loops: CDR1 KGHSH, CDR2 LQKENI. The CDR3 is 13 amino acids. Trimming pared 6 bases from V and 6 bases from J, leaving 14 bases between. In DNA, the CDR3 is TGTGCCAGCTCCCATCCCAGCAGGGATGGCTACACCTTC. This translates into CASSHPSRDGYTF.

The chain uses TRBV7-2 and TRBJ1-1; D gene ambiguous. The CDR3 contains 13 residues. Trimming pared 6 bases from V and 7 bases from J, leaving 15 bases between. Germline assignment: CDR1 SGHTA and CDR2 FQGNSA. In DNA, the CDR3 is TGTGCCAGCAGGCCTTTCACGGCGGATGAAGCTTTCTTT. Its protein is CASRPFTADEAFF.

The genes are TRBV5-1 and TRBJ1-2; D is possibly TRBD1 (6 bases). Trimming took off 7 bases at V and 2 bases at J, with 24 bases between the two ends. Germline assignment: CDR1 SGHRS and CDR2 YFSETQ. The CDR3 is 17 amino acids. The CDR3: CASALRQDPLANYGYTF. DNA for the CDR3: TGCGCCAGCGCCTTAAGACAGGATCCTCTGGCGAACTATGGCTACACCTTC. The full variable domain, rest sourced from reference TRBV5-1 and TRBJ1-2, is KAGVTQTPRYLIKTRGQQVTLSCSPISGHRSVSWYQQTPGQGLQFLFEYFSETQRNKGNFPGRFSGRQFSNSRSEMNVSTLELGDSALYLCASALRQDPLANYGYTFGSGTRLTVV.

The V gene is TRBV19, the J gene TRBJ2-3; D perhaps matches TRBD1 (5 bases). The CDR3 runs 16 residues. Trimming shortened V by 1 base and J by 0 bases, and 11 bases separated the two germline ends. From germline, CDR1 is LNHDA and CDR2 SQIVND (reference sequence). Here the CDR3 reads CASSIGQGWSTDTQYF. The CDR3 coding sequence is TGTGCCAGTAGTATAGGGCAGGGTTGGAGCACAGATACGCAGTATTTT.

This sequence joins TRBV7-3 and TRBJ1-1; TRBD1 matches at 8 bases. Germline CDR1 and CDR2: SGHTA and FQGTGA. This CDR3 has 15 residues. Unmatched junction bases numbered 12, after V lost 5 bases and J lost 7 bases. The CDR3 coding sequence is TGTGCCAGCAGCCCGCGCGGACAGGGCCTAAGTGAAGCTTTCTTT. Amino acid sequence: CASSPRGQGLSEAFF. Full variable domain (outside the CDR3, taken from reference TRBV7-3 and TRBJ1-1): GAGVSQTPSNKVTEKGKYVELRCDPISGHTALYWYRQSLGQGPEFLIYFQGTGAADDSGLPNDRFFAVRPEGSVSTLKIQRTERGDSAVYLCASSPRGQGLSEAFFGQGTRLTVV.